The rows below give T cell receptor beta chains drawn from one sample of a study of CD8 T cells in ankylosing spondylitis. TCRdb passed the 5' RACE reads through MiXCR, listing each CDR3 protein once. In the table there are about 180,000 distinct CDR3 sequences, approximately 9.9% of which are singletons. The sequencing sample was made of blood, either unsorted or a sorted T cell fraction (not recorded which). These receptors were obtained from a female donor with ankylosing spondylitis or in good health (not recorded which). Each CDR3 is given with its conserved first and last residue. Fields, in order: J gene, V gene, clone size, D gene, CDR3 protein, CDR3 DNA. D genes are given only for firm matches. Size is omitted from some rows. Given values are once, few, many or a class for expanded clones.

j_gene: TRBJ2-3; v_gene: TRBV12-3/TRBV12-4; abundance: few; d_gene: NA; CDR3aa: CASSFQDTQYF; CDR3nt: TGTGCCAGCAGTTTTCAAGATACGCAGTATTTT
j_gene: TRBJ1-3; v_gene: TRBV15; abundance: NA; d_gene: NA; CDR3aa: CATSGPNTYSGNTIYF; CDR3nt: TGTGCCACCAGCGGGCCAAACACCTACTCTGGAAACACCATATATTTT
j_gene: TRBJ2-7; v_gene: TRBV28; abundance: NA; d_gene: NA; CDR3aa: CASQAPKKVGGEQYF; CDR3nt: TGTGCCAGCCAAGCTCCGAAGAAGGTGGGGGGTGAGCAGTACTTC
j_gene: TRBJ2-7; v_gene: TRBV19; abundance: few; d_gene: NA; CDR3aa: CASSIQGGLAEAEQYF; CDR3nt: TGTGCCAGTAGTATCCAGGGGGGTCTAGCCGAAGCCGAGCAGTACTTC
j_gene: TRBJ2-7; v_gene: TRBV27; abundance: NA; d_gene: NA; CDR3aa: CASSPLGSFYEQYF; CDR3nt: TGTGCCAGCAGCCCCCTCGGTTCTTTCTACGAGCAGTACTTC
j_gene: TRBJ1-3; v_gene: TRBV29-1; abundance: many; d_gene: NA; CDR3aa: CSVAQGSGNTIYF; CDR3nt: TGCAGCGTTGCCCAGGGCTCTGGAAACACCATATATTTT
j_gene: TRBJ1-3; v_gene: TRBV29-1; abundance: many; d_gene: NA; CDR3aa: CIGWGTGNTIYF; CDR3nt: TGCATCGGATGGGGGACAGGAAACACCATATATTTT
j_gene: TRBJ2-7; v_gene: TRBV25-1; abundance: few; d_gene: TRBD2; CDR3aa: CATAGITQMGQEQYF; CDR3nt: TGTGCCACAGCGGGGATAACCCAGATGGGGCAAGAGCAGTACTTC
j_gene: TRBJ2-3; v_gene: TRBV4-3; abundance: NA; d_gene: TRBD2; CDR3aa: CASSQVFSGSTDTQYF; CDR3nt: TGCGCCAGCAGCCAAGTGTTTAGCGGGAGCACAGATACGCAGTATTTT
j_gene: TRBJ2-3; v_gene: TRBV6-2/TRBV6-3; abundance: NA; d_gene: TRBD1; CDR3aa: CASSSRQGESTDTQYF; CDR3nt: TGTGCCAGCAGTTCAAGACAGGGAGAAAGCACAGATACGCAGTATTTT
j_gene: TRBJ2-3; v_gene: TRBV6-1; abundance: NA; d_gene: NA; CDR3aa: CASWSASTDTQYF; CDR3nt: TGTGCCAGCTGGAGCGCTAGCACAGATACGCAGTATTTT
j_gene: TRBJ1-1; v_gene: TRBV29-1; abundance: NA; d_gene: NA; CDR3aa: CSVATSREAFF; CDR3nt: TGCAGCGTTGCGACCAGTAGAGAAGCTTTCTTT
j_gene: TRBJ2-7; v_gene: TRBV4-3; abundance: NA; d_gene: NA; CDR3aa: CASSQVGPLGQGEQYF; CDR3nt: TGCGCCAGCAGCCAAGTAGGGCCCCTAGGTCAGGGAGAGCAGTACTTC
j_gene: TRBJ2-3; v_gene: TRBV7-8; abundance: few; d_gene: TRBD2; CDR3aa: CASSLTSGTSTDTQYF; CDR3nt: TGTGCCAGCAGCTTGACTAGCGGTACTAGCACAGATACGCAGTATTTT
j_gene: TRBJ2-3; v_gene: TRBV10-3; abundance: many; d_gene: NA; CDR3aa: CATAEGSQRYF; CDR3nt: TGTGCCACCGCCGAAGGATCCCAGAGGTATTTT
j_gene: TRBJ1-5; v_gene: TRBV12-5; abundance: few; d_gene: NA; CDR3aa: CASGLVSGEPQHF; CDR3nt: TGTGCTAGTGGTTTAGTAAGCGGGGAGCCCCAGCATTTT
j_gene: TRBJ2-7; v_gene: TRBV7-2; abundance: few; d_gene: TRBD2; CDR3aa: CASSLERGTYEQYF; CDR3nt: TGTGCCAGCAGCTTGGAGCGGGGGACCTACGAGCAGTACTTC
j_gene: TRBJ1-1; v_gene: TRBV6-6; abundance: few; d_gene: TRBD1; CDR3aa: CASSDQGGTEAFF; CDR3nt: TGTGCCAGCAGTGACCAGGGGGGCACTGAAGCTTTCTTT
j_gene: TRBJ2-3; v_gene: TRBV6-1; abundance: many; d_gene: TRBD2; CDR3aa: CASSSAVGLDGSWGTQYF; CDR3nt: TGTGCCAGCAGCTCCGCCGTTGGACTAGATGGTTCCTGGGGTACGCAGTATTTT
j_gene: TRBJ1-1; v_gene: TRBV5-5; abundance: few; d_gene: NA; CDR3aa: CASSPGTLTEAFF; CDR3nt: TGTGCCAGCAGCCCCGGGACTCTAACTGAAGCTTTCTTT
j_gene: TRBJ2-7; v_gene: TRBV12-3/TRBV12-4; abundance: few; d_gene: NA; CDR3aa: CASSRFTYEQYF; CDR3nt: TGTGCCAGCAGCCGTTTCACCTACGAGCAGTACTTC
j_gene: TRBJ1-1; v_gene: TRBV6-5; abundance: many; d_gene: TRBD1; CDR3aa: CASSYGTGLTEAFF; CDR3nt: TGTGCCAGCAGTTACGGGACAGGGCTCACTGAAGCTTTCTTT
j_gene: TRBJ1-2; v_gene: TRBV19; abundance: NA; d_gene: NA; CDR3aa: CASSAGASRLVYTF; CDR3nt: TGTGCCAGTAGTGCAGGTGCTAGTCGACTTGTCTACACCTTC
j_gene: TRBJ2-1; v_gene: TRBV5-1; abundance: many; d_gene: NA; CDR3aa: CASSLEVVGTSTRRSNEQFF; CDR3nt: TGCGCCAGCAGCTTGGAAGTAGTAGGCACTAGCACCCGAAGGTCCAATGAGCAGTTCTTC
j_gene: TRBJ2-7; v_gene: TRBV14; abundance: few; d_gene: NA; CDR3aa: CASSQWGADEQYF; CDR3nt: TGTGCCAGCAGCCAATGGGGGGCCGACGAGCAGTACTTC
j_gene: TRBJ2-2; v_gene: TRBV7-8; abundance: few; d_gene: NA; CDR3aa: CASSGSTGRMTGELFF; CDR3nt: TGTGCCAGCAGCGGGTCTACGGGCAGGATGACCGGGGAGCTGTTTTTT
j_gene: TRBJ2-3; v_gene: TRBV6-5; abundance: NA; d_gene: NA; CDR3aa: CASSYEGEGKDTQYF; CDR3nt: TGTGCCAGCAGTTACGAGGGTGAGGGGAAGGATACGCAGTATTTT
j_gene: TRBJ2-1; v_gene: TRBV6-1; abundance: few; d_gene: NA; CDR3aa: CASSVIYNEQFF; CDR3nt: TGTGCCAGCAGTGTAATTTACAATGAGCAGTTCTTC
j_gene: TRBJ2-7; v_gene: TRBV6-2/TRBV6-3; abundance: NA; d_gene: NA; CDR3aa: CASRSSKVEQYF; CDR3nt: TGTGCCAGCAGATCTTCCAAGGTCGAGCAGTACTTC
j_gene: TRBJ2-1; v_gene: TRBV9; abundance: few; d_gene: TRBD1; CDR3aa: CASSVGGGQGYNEQFF; CDR3nt: TGTGCCAGCAGCGTAGGAGGGGGACAGGGATACAATGAGCAGTTCTTC
j_gene: TRBJ1-1; v_gene: TRBV7-6; abundance: many; d_gene: NA; CDR3aa: CASSSRARNTEAFF; CDR3nt: TGTGCCAGCAGCTCCCGGGCCCGAAACACTGAAGCTTTCTTT
j_gene: TRBJ2-3; v_gene: TRBV9; abundance: many; d_gene: TRBD2; CDR3aa: CASSLSSGRLTDTQYF; CDR3nt: TGTGCCAGCAGCTTGTCTAGCGGGAGGCTGACAGATACGCAGTATTTT
j_gene: TRBJ2-7; v_gene: TRBV7-9; abundance: many; d_gene: NA; CDR3aa: CASSHRDGSSYEQYF; CDR3nt: TGTGCCAGCAGCCACCGGGACGGGAGCTCCTACGAGCAGTACTTC
j_gene: TRBJ1-2; v_gene: TRBV10-3; abundance: many; d_gene: NA; CDR3aa: CAISESMGTLGYTF; CDR3nt: TGTGCCATCAGTGAGTCAATGGGCACTCTGGGCTACACCTTC
j_gene: TRBJ2-1; v_gene: TRBV4-3; abundance: NA; d_gene: TRBD1; CDR3aa: CASSQADRDPYNEQFF; CDR3nt: TGCGCCAGCAGCCAAGCGGACAGGGACCCCTACAATGAGCAGTTCTTC
j_gene: TRBJ2-1; v_gene: TRBV9; abundance: few; d_gene: NA; CDR3aa: CASSVGGSTNEQFF; CDR3nt: TGTGCCAGCAGCGTAGGTGGGAGTACGAATGAGCAGTTCTTC
j_gene: TRBJ2-1; v_gene: TRBV12-5; abundance: NA; d_gene: TRBD2; CDR3aa: CASGTPLAGGRDEQFF; CDR3nt: TGTGCTAGTGGCACTCCTCTAGCGGGAGGGAGGGATGAGCAGTTCTTC
j_gene: TRBJ2-7; v_gene: TRBV27; abundance: few; d_gene: TRBD1; CDR3aa: CASSITQGPYEQYF; CDR3nt: TGTGCCAGCAGTATCACACAGGGGCCCTACGAGCAGTACTTC
j_gene: TRBJ2-2; v_gene: TRBV15; abundance: few; d_gene: NA; CDR3aa: CATSGWTETTPGELFF; CDR3nt: TGTGCCACCAGCGGTTGGACGGAAACTACGCCCGGGGAGCTGTTTTTT
j_gene: TRBJ2-7; v_gene: TRBV20-1; abundance: few; d_gene: NA; CDR3aa: CSATAGTTIYEQYF; CDR3nt: TGCAGTGCTACCGCCGGGACAACGATCTACGAGCAGTACTTC
j_gene: TRBJ2-1; v_gene: TRBV9; abundance: NA; d_gene: NA; CDR3aa: CASSATRGFGNEQFF; CDR3nt: TGTGCCAGCAGTGCGACTAGAGGCTTCGGGAATGAGCAGTTCTTC
j_gene: TRBJ2-5; v_gene: TRBV7-2; abundance: many; d_gene: NA; CDR3aa: CASSLAGSQETQYF; CDR3nt: TGTGCCAGCAGCTTAGCGGGCTCCCAAGAGACCCAGTACTTC
j_gene: TRBJ2-7; v_gene: TRBV30; abundance: few; d_gene: NA; CDR3aa: CAWSVGQAYEQYF; CDR3nt: TGTGCCTGGAGTGTAGGGCAGGCCTACGAGCAGTACTTC
j_gene: TRBJ2-2; v_gene: TRBV9; abundance: few; d_gene: TRBD2; CDR3aa: CASSRSGSDTGELFF; CDR3nt: TGTGCCAGCAGTCGAAGCGGGAGCGACACCGGGGAGCTGTTTTTT